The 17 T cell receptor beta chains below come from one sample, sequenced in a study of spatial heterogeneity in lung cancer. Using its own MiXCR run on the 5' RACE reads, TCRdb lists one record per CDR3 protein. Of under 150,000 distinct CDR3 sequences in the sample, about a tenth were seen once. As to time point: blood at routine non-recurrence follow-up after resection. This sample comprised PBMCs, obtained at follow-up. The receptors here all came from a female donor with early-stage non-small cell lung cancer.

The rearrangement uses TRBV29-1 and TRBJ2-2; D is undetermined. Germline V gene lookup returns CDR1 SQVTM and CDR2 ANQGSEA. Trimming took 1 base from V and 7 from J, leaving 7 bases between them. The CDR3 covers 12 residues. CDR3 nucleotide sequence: TGCAGCGTTGAAGGTACTAACGGGGAGCTGTTTTTT. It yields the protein CSVEGTNGELFF.

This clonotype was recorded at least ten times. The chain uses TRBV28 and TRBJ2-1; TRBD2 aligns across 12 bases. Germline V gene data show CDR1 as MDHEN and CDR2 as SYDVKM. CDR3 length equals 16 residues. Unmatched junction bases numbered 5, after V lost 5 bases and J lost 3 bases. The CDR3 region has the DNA TGTGCCAGCAGTACCCGACTAGCGGGAGTCTACAATGAGCAGTTCTTC. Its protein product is CASSTRLAGVYNEQFF.

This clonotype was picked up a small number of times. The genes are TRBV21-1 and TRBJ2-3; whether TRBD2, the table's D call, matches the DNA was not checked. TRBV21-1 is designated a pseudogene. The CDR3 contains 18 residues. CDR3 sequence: CASSKAAGAQSSTDTQYF. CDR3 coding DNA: TGTGCCAGCAGCAAAGCAGCGGGAGCTCAATCTAGCACAGATACGCAGTATTTT.

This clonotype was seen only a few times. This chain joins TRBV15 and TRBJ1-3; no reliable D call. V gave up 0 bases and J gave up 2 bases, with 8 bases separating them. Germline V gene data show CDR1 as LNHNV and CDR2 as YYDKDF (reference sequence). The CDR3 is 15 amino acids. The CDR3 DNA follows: TGTGCCACCAGCAGAGAAAGGAACCCTGGAAACACCATATATTTT. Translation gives CATSRERNPGNTIYF.

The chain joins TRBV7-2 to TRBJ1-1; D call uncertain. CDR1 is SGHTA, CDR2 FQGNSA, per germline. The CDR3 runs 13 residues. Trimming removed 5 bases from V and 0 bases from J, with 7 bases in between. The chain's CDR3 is CASSPTMNTEAFF. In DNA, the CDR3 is TGTGCCAGCAGCCCTACTATGAACACTGAAGCTTTCTTT.

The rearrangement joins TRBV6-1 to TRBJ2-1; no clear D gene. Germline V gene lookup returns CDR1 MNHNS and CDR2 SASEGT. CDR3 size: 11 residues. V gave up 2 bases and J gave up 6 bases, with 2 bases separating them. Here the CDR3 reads CASSEFNEQFF. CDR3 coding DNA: TGTGCCAGCAGTGAATTCAATGAGCAGTTCTTC.

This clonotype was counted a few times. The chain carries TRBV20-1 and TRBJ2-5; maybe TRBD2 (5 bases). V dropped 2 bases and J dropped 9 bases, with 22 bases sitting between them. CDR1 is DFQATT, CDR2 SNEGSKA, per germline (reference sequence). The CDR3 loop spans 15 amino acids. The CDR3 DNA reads TGCAGTGCTAGAACCCCCGGCGGGTCGCGTGCGGCCCAGTACTTC. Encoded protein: CSARTPGGSRAAQYF.

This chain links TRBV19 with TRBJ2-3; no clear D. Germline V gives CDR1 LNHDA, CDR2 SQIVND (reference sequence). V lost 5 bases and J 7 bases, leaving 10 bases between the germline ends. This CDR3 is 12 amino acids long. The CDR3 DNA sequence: TGTGCCAGTAGTGTGGCCTCCCATACGCAGTATTTT. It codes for CASSVASHTQYF. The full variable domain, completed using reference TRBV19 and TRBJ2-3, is DGGITQSPKYLFRKEGQNVTLSCEQNLNHDAMYWYRQDPGQGLRLIYYSQIVNDFQKGDIAEGYSVSREKKESFPLTVTSAQKNPTAFYLCASSVASHTQYFGPGTRLTVL.

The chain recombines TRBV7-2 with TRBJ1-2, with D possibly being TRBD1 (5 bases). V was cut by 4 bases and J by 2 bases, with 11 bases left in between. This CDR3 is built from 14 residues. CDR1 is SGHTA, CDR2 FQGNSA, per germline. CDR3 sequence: CASSSTGRNYGYTF. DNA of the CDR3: TGTGCCAGCAGCTCCACAGGCAGGAACTATGGCTACACCTTC.

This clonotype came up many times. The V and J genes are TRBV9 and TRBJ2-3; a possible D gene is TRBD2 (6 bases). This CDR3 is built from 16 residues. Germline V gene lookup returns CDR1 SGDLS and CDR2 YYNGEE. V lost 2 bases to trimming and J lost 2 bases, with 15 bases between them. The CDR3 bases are TGTGCCAGCAGCGTTAGCCCGGGACTTACCACAGATACGCAGTATTTT. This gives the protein CASSVSPGLTTDTQYF.

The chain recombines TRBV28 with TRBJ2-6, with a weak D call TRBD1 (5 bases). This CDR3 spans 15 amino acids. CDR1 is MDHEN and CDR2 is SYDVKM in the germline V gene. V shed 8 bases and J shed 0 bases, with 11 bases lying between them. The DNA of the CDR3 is TGTGCCAGCGGAATGACAGTCTCTGGGGCCAACGTCCTGACTTTC. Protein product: CASGMTVSGANVLTF. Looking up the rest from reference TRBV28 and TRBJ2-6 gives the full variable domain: DVKVTQSSRYLVKRTGEKVFLECVQDMDHENMFWYRQDPGLGLRLIYFSYDVKMKEKGDIPEGYSVSREKKERFSLILESASTNQTSMYLCASGMTVSGANVLTFGAGSRLTVL.

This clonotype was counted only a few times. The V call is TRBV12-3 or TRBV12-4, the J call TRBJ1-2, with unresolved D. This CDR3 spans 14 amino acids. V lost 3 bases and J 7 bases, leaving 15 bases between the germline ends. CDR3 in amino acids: CASSLSSSIGGYTF. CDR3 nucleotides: TGTGCCAGCAGTTTGTCCTCTAGCATTGGTGGCTACACCTTC.

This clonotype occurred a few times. For the CDR3, the DNA is TGTGCCAGCAGCTATGACACAGGGGGCAAGCCCCAGCATTTT. This encodes CASSYDTGGKPQHF. The genes are TRBV5-5 and TRBJ1-5, with 9 bases fitting TRBD1. Trimming cost V 3 bases and J 8 bases; bases outside gene matches: 6. The germline V gene encodes CDR1 SGHKS and CDR2 YYEKEE (reference sequence). The CDR3 loop spans 14 amino acids.

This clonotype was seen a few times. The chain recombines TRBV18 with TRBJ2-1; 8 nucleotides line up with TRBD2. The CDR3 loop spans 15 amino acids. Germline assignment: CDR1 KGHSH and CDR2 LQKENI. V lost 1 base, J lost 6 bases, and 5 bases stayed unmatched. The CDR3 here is CASSPQGLAINEQFF. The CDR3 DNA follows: TGTGCCAGCTCACCACAAGGACTAGCAATCAATGAGCAGTTCTTC.

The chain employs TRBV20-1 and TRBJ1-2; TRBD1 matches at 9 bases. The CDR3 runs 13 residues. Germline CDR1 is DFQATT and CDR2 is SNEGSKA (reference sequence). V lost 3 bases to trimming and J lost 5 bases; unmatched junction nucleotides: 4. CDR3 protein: CSASPGQGYGYTF. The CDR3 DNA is TGCAGTGCTAGTCCGGGACAGGGTTATGGCTACACCTTC.

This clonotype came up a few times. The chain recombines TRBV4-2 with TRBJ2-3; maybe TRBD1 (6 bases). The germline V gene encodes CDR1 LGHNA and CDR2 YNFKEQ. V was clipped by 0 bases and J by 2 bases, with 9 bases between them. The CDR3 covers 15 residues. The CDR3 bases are TGTGCCAGCAGCCAAGAATACAGGGACACAGATACGCAGTATTTT. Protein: CASSQEYRDTDTQYF.

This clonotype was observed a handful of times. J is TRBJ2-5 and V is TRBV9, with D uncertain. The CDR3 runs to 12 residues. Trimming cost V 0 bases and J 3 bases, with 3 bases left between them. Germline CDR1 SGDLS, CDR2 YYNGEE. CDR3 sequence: CASSVGEETQYF. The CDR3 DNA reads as TGTGCCAGCAGCGTAGGGGAAGAGACCCAGTACTTC.